One and the same sample provided the 31 T cell receptor beta chains below, sequenced in a study of chemoradiotherapy in HPV16-positive cancers. TCRdb's table, derived via immunoSEQ multiplex PCR, lists solely in-frame clones and lacks some. This table has approximately 38,000 clones, around 77% appearing once. This material consisted of blood, taken from a patient who underwent chemoradiotherapy. These receptors all come from a human donor with HPV-associated anogenital cancer.

The rearrangement links TRBV11-1 to TRBJ2-7; D unclear. The ends were cut back, 4 bases at V and 2 bases at J, with 6 bases in the middle. The CDR3 has 12 amino acids. Germline V gene data show CDR1 as SGHAT and CDR2 as FQDESV (reference sequence). Written as DNA, the CDR3 is TGTGCCAGCAGCTCCGATACCTACGAGCAGTACTTC. It is translated as CASSSDTYEQYF. Looking up the rest from reference TRBV11-1 and TRBJ2-7 gives the full variable domain: EAEVAQSPRYKITEKSQAVAFWCDPISGHATLYWYRQILGQGPELLVQFQDESVVDDSQLPKDRFSAERLKGVDSTLKIQPAELGDSAMYLCASSSDTYEQYFGPGTRLTVT.

This clone was observed a single time. J is TRBJ1-1 and V is TRBV9, with TRBD1 matching 7 bases. Germline V gives CDR1 SGDLS, CDR2 YYNGEE. Trimming cost V 3 bases and J 1 base; bases outside gene matches: 0. The CDR3 totals 13 residues. CDR3 nucleotides: TGTGCCAGCAGCGGACAGGGGAACACTGAAGCTTTCTTT. Protein product: CASSGQGNTEAFF. Full variable domain (rest looked up from reference TRBV9 and TRBJ1-1): DSGVTQTPKHLITATGQRVTLRCSPRSGDLSVYWYQQSLDQGLQFLIQYYNGEERAKGNILERFSAQQFPDLHSELNLSSLELGDSALYFCASSGQGNTEAFFGQGTRLTVV.

This rearrangement joins TRBV5-8 to TRBJ1-2, with D uncertain. Trimming cost V 4 bases and J 8 bases, with 18 bases left between them. Germline assignment: CDR1 SGHTS and CDR2 YDEGEE. The CDR3 has 14 residues. Written as DNA, the CDR3 is TGTGCCAGCAGCCTGGGCGGCTCGGCAATCGGCTACACCTTC. This encodes CASSLGGSAIGYTF.

The CDR3 sequence: CASSMNYGYTF. The CDR3 DNA sequence: TGTGCCAGCAGCATGAACTATGGCTACACCTTC. The V and J genes are TRBV9 and TRBJ1-2; D is ambiguous. Trimming shortened V by 4 bases and J by 2 bases, and 3 bases separated the two germline ends. The germline V gene encodes CDR1 SGDLS and CDR2 YYNGEE. This CDR3 comprises 11 residues. The full variable domain, completed using reference TRBV9 and TRBJ1-2, is DSGVTQTPKHLITATGQRVTLRCSPRSGDLSVYWYQQSLDQGLQFLIQYYNGEERAKGNILERFSAQQFPDLHSELNLSSLELGDSALYFCASSMNYGYTFGSGTRLTVV.

This clone was recorded a few times. The chain links TRBV12-5 to TRBJ2-2, with no clear D. The CDR3 spans 13 residues. Germline values: CDR1 LGHNT, CDR2 FRNRAP. V was shortened by 0 bases and J by 5 bases, with 4 bases between the two germline ends. The chain's CDR3 is CASGLVLTGELFF. As DNA, the CDR3 is TGTGCTAGTGGTTTGGTCTTGACCGGGGAGCTGTTTTTT.

This clone has a handful of counts. The chain uses TRBV18 and TRBJ2-2, with TRBD2 as a possible D gene (6 bases). Germline values: CDR1 KGHSH, CDR2 LQKENI. The CDR3 has 16 residues. V was trimmed by 3 bases and J by 5 bases, leaving 16 bases between them. The CDR3: CASSPRDGRRTGELFF. The CDR3 bases are TGTGCCAGCTCACCGCGGGACGGCCGGAGAACCGGGGAGCTGTTTTTT.

The rearrangement uses TRBV11-2 and TRBJ2-1; weak D call: TRBD2 (5 bases). Trimming pared 5 bases from V and 7 bases from J, leaving 15 bases between. In germline, CDR1 is SGHAT, CDR2 FQNNGV. There are 14 residues in the CDR3. DNA of the CDR3: TGTGCCAGCAGCAACCGGGATAGAGAGAATGAGCAGTTCTTC. Translated: CASSNRDRENEQFF. The entire variable domain, with the rest obtained from reference TRBV11-2 and TRBJ2-1, is as follows: EAGVAQSPRYKIIEKRQSVAFWCNPISGHATLYWYQQILGQGPKLLIQFQNNGVVDDSQLPKDRFSAERLKGVDSTLKIQPAKLEDSAVYLCASSNRDRENEQFFGPGTRLTVL.

Here the CDR3 reads CASSKDEGYTF. The CDR3 DNA is TGCGCCAGCAGTAAGGATGAGGGCTACACCTTC. The chain couples TRBV5-1 to TRBJ1-2; D is undetermined. CDR1 and CDR2 from the germline V gene are SGHRS and YFSETQ. Trimming stripped 5 bases from V and 8 bases from J, with 10 bases between. The CDR3 contains 11 residues.

The rearrangement links TRBV5-4 to TRBJ2-7, with D perhaps matching TRBD1 or TRBD2 (5 bases each). The CDR3 has 14 amino acids. In germline, CDR1 is SGHNT, CDR2 YYREEE (reference sequence). Trimming took 4 bases from V and 7 from J, leaving 18 bases between them. The CDR3 nucleotides are TGTGCCAGCAGCCTCGGTGGGACCTTTGAGGAGCAGTACTTC. Its translation: CASSLGGTFEEQYF.

The chain uses TRBV29-1 and TRBJ2-7; D is possibly TRBD2 (5 bases). CDR1 is SQVTM, CDR2 ANQGSEA, per germline. The CDR3 contains 11 residues. The V end was cut by 4 bases, the J end by 5 bases, with 9 bases between. The CDR3 spells CSVVRVHEQYF. The CDR3 region has the DNA TGCAGCGTTGTGAGGGTCCACGAGCAGTACTTC.

The rearrangement uses TRBV18 and TRBJ1-3; D is possibly TRBD1 (5 bases). The CDR3 is made up of 17 amino acids. The ends were cut back, 5 bases at V and 0 bases at J, with 17 bases in the middle. Germline V gene lookup returns CDR1 KGHSH and CDR2 LQKENI. The CDR3: CASSGPGRRSSGNTIYF. CDR3 DNA sequence: TGTGCCAGCTCAGGACCGGGACGCAGAAGCTCTGGAAACACCATATATTTT.

In this sample, this clone turned up a few times. CDR3 nucleotide sequence: TGTGCCAGCAGCGTCGGGACAGGGGGCGGTGAAGCTTTCTTT. Its protein is CASSVGTGGGEAFF. This rearrangement joins TRBV7-9 to TRBJ1-1, with 12 bases that match TRBD1. The germline CDR1 and CDR2 sequences are SEHNR and FQNEAQ (reference sequence). The trim removed 5 bases at V and 7 bases at J, leaving 5 bases unmatched. The CDR3 totals 14 residues.

This chain connects TRBV19 to TRBJ1-4; TRBD1 might be the D (5 bases). Trimming removed 5 bases at V and 4 bases at J, with 14 bases between. This CDR3 has 15 residues. Germline V gene lookup returns CDR1 LNHDA and CDR2 SQIVND (reference sequence). The CDR3 loop is CASSAPTASNEKLFF. The CDR3 region has the DNA TGTGCCAGTAGTGCCCCGACAGCAAGTAATGAAAAACTGTTTTTT. The variable domain in full, completed from reference TRBV19 and TRBJ1-4, reads DGGITQSPKYLFRKEGQNVTLSCEQNLNHDAMYWYRQDPGQGLRLIYYSQIVNDFQKGDIAEGYSVSREKKESFPLTVTSAQKNPTAFYLCASSAPTASNEKLFFGSGTQLSVL.

The V and J genes are TRBV5-6 and TRBJ2-4, with TRBD2 matching 12 bases. This CDR3 comprises 17 residues. Germline CDR1 reads SGHDT; CDR2 reads YYEEEE. Trimming removed 4 bases from V and 0 bases from J; junction bases left unmatched: 5. CDR3 sequence: CASSTGLAGLAKNIQYF. CDR3 sequence (DNA): TGTGCCAGCAGCACAGGACTAGCGGGGTTAGCCAAAAACATTCAGTACTTC.

The V and J genes are TRBV5-6 and TRBJ1-5; no firm D call. V was shortened by 6 bases and J by 2 bases, with 12 bases between the two germline ends. Germline V gene sequence: CDR1 SGHDT, CDR2 YYEEEE. This CDR3 contains 14 residues. The chain's CDR3 is CASTQGFGNQPQHF. CDR3 nucleotides: TGTGCCAGCACCCAAGGATTCGGCAATCAGCCCCAGCATTTT.

The genes are TRBV11-2 and TRBJ1-2; the match to TRBD1 covers 11 bases. The junction had 4 bases not matched to a gene; V was cut back by 5 bases and J by 5 bases. This CDR3 has 14 residues. Per germline, CDR1 SGHAT and CDR2 FQNNGV. The CDR3 loop is CASSLGTGGYGYTF. Here the CDR3 DNA reads TGTGCCAGCAGCCTCGGGACAGGGGGGTATGGCTACACCTTC.

V gene TRBV4-3 combines with J gene TRBJ1-6; D uncertain. Looked up from germline, CDR1 is LGHNA and CDR2 is YSLEER. This CDR3 spans 18 amino acids. V shed 0 bases and J shed 7 bases, with 19 bases lying between them. CDR3 loop: CASSQDISGQRANSPLHF. CDR3 DNA sequence: TGCGCCAGCAGCCAAGATATTAGCGGGCAGCGGGCGAATTCACCCCTCCACTTT.

V and J are TRBV7-9 and TRBJ1-1, with D possibly matching TRBD1 (5 bases). The CDR3 sequence is 15 residues long. Germline loops: CDR1 SEHNR, CDR2 FQNEAQ (reference sequence). Trimming removed 1 base from V and 2 bases from J, with 11 bases in between. This CDR3 is CASSLGGARNTEAFF. The CDR3, as DNA: TGTGCCAGCAGCTTAGGCGGGGCCCGAAACACTGAAGCTTTCTTT.

This rearrangement joins TRBV6-5 to TRBJ1-1; unclear D gene. Trimming stripped 6 bases from V and 4 bases from J, with 12 bases between. Germline CDR1 reads MNHEY; CDR2 reads SVGAGI. The CDR3 length is 13 residues. CDR3 sequence (DNA): TGTGCCAGCAGGCGGGCTGAAGGCACTGAAGCTTTCTTT. Its protein is CASRRAEGTEAFF.

The chain has TRBV25-1 and TRBJ2-7; 9 bases match TRBD1. V was pared by 5 bases and J by 5 bases, with 10 bases of the junction left unmatched. Germline CDR1 is MGHDK and CDR2 is SYGVNS. The CDR3 is 15 residues long. The CDR3 protein is CASSKGGTGPHEQYF. The CDR3 DNA sequence: TGTGCCAGCAGTAAGGGGGGGACAGGGCCCCACGAGCAGTACTTC.

The V gene is TRBV19, the J gene TRBJ1-2; the D gene is possibly TRBD1 (5 bases). The germline V gene encodes CDR1 LNHDA and CDR2 SQIVND (reference sequence). This CDR3 spans 15 amino acids. V was pared by 1 base and J by 0 bases, with 9 bases between. Written as DNA, the CDR3 is TGTGCCAGTAGTATAGTCGGGGCACCTAACTATGGCTACACCTTC. Residues: CASSIVGAPNYGYTF. Variable domain in full (rest from reference TRBV19 and TRBJ1-2): DGGITQSPKYLFRKEGQNVTLSCEQNLNHDAMYWYRQDPGQGLRLIYYSQIVNDFQKGDIAEGYSVSREKKESFPLTVTSAQKNPTAFYLCASSIVGAPNYGYTFGSGTRLTVV.

The genes are TRBV5-3 and TRBJ1-1; D gene unclear. TRBV5-3 is filed as an ORF, its function uncertain. The CDR3 runs to 10 residues. V shed 5 bases and J shed 9 bases, with 8 bases lying between them. The CDR3 sequence: CARRSKKAFF. CDR3 coding DNA: TGTGCCAGAAGATCTAAGAAAGCTTTCTTT.

The chain links TRBV7-6 to TRBJ2-3, with no clear D. The V end was cut by 4 bases, the J end by 5 bases, with 13 bases between. This CDR3 has 14 residues. The germline gives CDR1 SGHVS, CDR2 FNYEAQ. CDR3 sequence: CASSSWSAGDTQYF. In DNA form, the CDR3 reads TGTGCCAGCAGCTCCTGGTCGGCTGGAGATACGCAGTATTTT. The full variable domain, completed using reference TRBV7-6 and TRBJ2-3, is GAGVSQSPRYKVTKRGQDVALRCDPISGHVSLYWYRQALGQGPEFLTYFNYEAQQDKSGLPNDRFSAERPEGSISTLTIQRTEQRDSAMYRCASSSWSAGDTQYFGPGTRLTVL.

The chain recombines TRBV15 with TRBJ2-7, with 8 bases identical to TRBD1. V shed 4 bases and J 6 bases; nucleotides not matched to a gene: 8. Looked up from germline, CDR1 is LNHNV and CDR2 is YYDKDF (reference sequence). CDR3 length: 14 residues. DNA for the CDR3: TGTGCCACCAGCATAGGGACAGGTTTGTTCGAGCAGTACTTC. Protein: CATSIGTGLFEQYF.

This chain uses TRBV5-1 with TRBJ2-1; the D is unclear. Germline CDR1 and CDR2: SGHRS and YFSETQ. V lost 0 bases, J lost 7 bases, and 5 bases lay in between. CDR3 length: 12 amino acids. The CDR3 here is CASSLEVNEQFF. The CDR3 nucleotides are TGCGCCAGCAGCTTGGAAGTTAATGAGCAGTTCTTC.

The chain recombines TRBV5-1 with TRBJ2-1, with 7 bases identical to TRBD2. With 0 bases clipped from V and 5 bases from J, the junction kept 5 bases outside the gene matches. The CDR3 runs to 15 residues. Germline V gene data show CDR1 as SGHRS and CDR2 as YFSETQ. The CDR3 reads CASSLGEGNHNEQFF. CDR3 in DNA: TGCGCCAGCAGCTTGGGGGAGGGTAACCACAATGAGCAGTTCTTC.

This clone was observed a handful of times. Here the CDR3 reads CASSGGAGYGYTF. The CDR3 DNA follows: TGTGCCAGCAGTGGGGGGGCAGGCTATGGCTACACCTTC. The rearrangement joins TRBV2 to TRBJ1-2, with a tentative D call TRBD1 (6 bases). The ends were cut back, 4 bases at V and 4 bases at J, with 10 bases in the middle. CDR3 size: 13 residues. Germline V CDR1 and CDR2: SNHLY, FYNNEI. The entire variable domain, with the rest obtained from reference TRBV2 and TRBJ1-2, is as follows: EPEVTQTPSHQVTQMGQEVILRCVPISNHLYFYWYRQILGQKVEFLVSFYNNEISEKSEIFDDQFSVERPDGSNFTLKIRSTKLEDSAMYFCASSGGAGYGYTFGSGTRLTVV.

The chain carries TRBV7-2 and TRBJ2-3, with D perhaps TRBD1 (5 bases). The V and J ends lost 1 base and 5 bases respectively, with 7 bases between them. CDR1 is SGHTA, CDR2 FQGNSA, per germline. The CDR3 totals 13 residues. The CDR3 DNA reads TGTGCCAGCAGCTTAGACAGGCGAGATACGCAGTATTTT. Translation gives CASSLDRRDTQYF.

The gene calls are TRBV7-2 and TRBJ2-3; D perhaps matches TRBD2 (6 bases). Trimming stripped 5 bases from V and 7 bases from J, with 19 bases between. Per germline, CDR1 SGHTA and CDR2 FQGNSA. The CDR3 covers 15 residues. The CDR3, as DNA: TGTGCCAGCAGCCCCTGGACCCGGGCGGGAAATACGCAGTATTTT. Protein product: CASSPWTRAGNTQYF.

The chain uses TRBV11-2 and TRBJ1-2; TRBD1 agrees at 7 bases. Germline trimming cut 5 bases from V and 4 bases from J; bases unmatched to any gene: 7. The CDR3 runs 14 residues. Germline V gene lookup returns CDR1 SGHAT and CDR2 FQNNGV. In DNA, the CDR3 is TGTGCCAGCAGCCCCACAGGGGTCGCCTATGGCTACACCTTC. Encoded protein: CASSPTGVAYGYTF.

Here the CDR3 reads CASSEGNTIYF. The DNA for the CDR3 is TGTGCCAGCAGCGAGGGAAACACCATATATTTT. The rearrangement uses TRBV6-5 and TRBJ1-3, with D unclear. The V gene's germline CDR1 is MNHEY and CDR2 SVGAGI. This CDR3 spans 11 amino acids. V shed 6 bases and J shed 4 bases, with 4 bases lying between them.